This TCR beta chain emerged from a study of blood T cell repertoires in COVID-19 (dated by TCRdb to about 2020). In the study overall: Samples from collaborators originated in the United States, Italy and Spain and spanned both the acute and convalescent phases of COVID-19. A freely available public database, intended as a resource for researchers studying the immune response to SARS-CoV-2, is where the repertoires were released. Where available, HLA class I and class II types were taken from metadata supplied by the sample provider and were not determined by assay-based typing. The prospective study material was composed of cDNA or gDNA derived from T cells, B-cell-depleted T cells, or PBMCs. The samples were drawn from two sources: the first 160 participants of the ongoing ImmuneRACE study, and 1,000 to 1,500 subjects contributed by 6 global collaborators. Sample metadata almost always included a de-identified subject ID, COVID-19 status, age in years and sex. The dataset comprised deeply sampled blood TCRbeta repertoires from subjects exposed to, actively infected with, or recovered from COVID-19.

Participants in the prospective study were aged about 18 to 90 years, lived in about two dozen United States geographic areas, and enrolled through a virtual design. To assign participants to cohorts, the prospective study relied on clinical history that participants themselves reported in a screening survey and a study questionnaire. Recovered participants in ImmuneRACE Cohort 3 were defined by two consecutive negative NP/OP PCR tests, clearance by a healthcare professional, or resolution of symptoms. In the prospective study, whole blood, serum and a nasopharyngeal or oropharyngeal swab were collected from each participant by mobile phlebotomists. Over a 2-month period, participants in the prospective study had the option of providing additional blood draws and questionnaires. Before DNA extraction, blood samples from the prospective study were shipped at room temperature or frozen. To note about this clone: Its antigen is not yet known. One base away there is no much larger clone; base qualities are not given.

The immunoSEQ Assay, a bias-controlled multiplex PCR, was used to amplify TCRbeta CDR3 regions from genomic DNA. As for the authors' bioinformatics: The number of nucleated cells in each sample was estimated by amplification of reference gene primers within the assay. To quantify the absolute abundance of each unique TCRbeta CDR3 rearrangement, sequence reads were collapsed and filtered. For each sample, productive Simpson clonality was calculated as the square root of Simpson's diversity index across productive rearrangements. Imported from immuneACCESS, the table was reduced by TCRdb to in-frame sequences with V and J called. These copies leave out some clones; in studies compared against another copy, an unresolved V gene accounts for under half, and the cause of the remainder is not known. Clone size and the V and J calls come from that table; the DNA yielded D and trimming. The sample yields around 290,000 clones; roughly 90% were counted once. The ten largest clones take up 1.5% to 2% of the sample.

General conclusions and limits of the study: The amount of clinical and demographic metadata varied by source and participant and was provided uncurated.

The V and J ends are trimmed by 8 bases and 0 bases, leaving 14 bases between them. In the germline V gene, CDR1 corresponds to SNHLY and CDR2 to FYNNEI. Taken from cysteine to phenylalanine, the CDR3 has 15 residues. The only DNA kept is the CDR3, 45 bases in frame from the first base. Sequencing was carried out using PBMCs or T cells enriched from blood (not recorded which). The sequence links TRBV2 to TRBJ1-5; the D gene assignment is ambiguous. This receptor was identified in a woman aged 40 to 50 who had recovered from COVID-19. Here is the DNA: TGTGCCAGCTGTGCAGGCTCCAATAGCAATCAGCCCCAGCATTTT. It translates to CASCAGSNSNQPQHF.